This T cell receptor (beta chain) was sequenced in a study of cytomegalovirus exposure and HLA in healthy donors. Germline CDR1 is SGHTS and CDR2 is YDEGEE. CDR3 length: 14 amino acids. The V gene end was trimmed by 4 bases and the J gene end by 4 bases; junction bases not matched to a gene: 3. On this clone itself: Its antigen remains unidentified.

The PCR ran on 60 Vbeta and 13 Jbeta primers. Produced via immunoSEQ multiplex PCR; TCRdb's table is partial and in-frame only. The sample includes about 210,000 clones, about 79% seen only once; the top ten take 1.5% to 2%. Study results and limitations: As a later analysis showed, a missense DCLRE1C variant was linked to trimming of TCR beta V- and J-genes.

Sequencing was done on a sample of PBMCs. This TCR was sampled from a male donor in good health and CMV-seronegative. V and J are TRBV5-8 and TRBJ1-1; 11 bases agree with TRBD1. CDR3 bases: TGTGCCAGCAGCCTCGGACAGGGGGCCACTGAAGCTTTCTTT. This encodes CASSLGQGATEAFF.